This section outlines one TCR beta chain sequence together with its context. The data are from a study of blood T cell repertoires in COVID-19. This CDR3 is 14 amino acids long. Trimming took off 3 bases at V and 5 bases at J, with 8 bases between the two ends. Germline-derived CDR1 and CDR2 are SEHNR and FQNEAQ (reference sequence). The repertoire was sequenced with immunoSEQ multiplex PCR; TCRdb's copy has only in-frame clones and lacks some. This table has about 400,000 clones, less than 90% appearing once. The sequence came from a woman aged 25 to 39 who had recovered from COVID-19. The chain joins TRBV7-9 to TRBJ1-6; D is possibly TRBD1 (6 bases). The sequencing sample was made of PBMCs or T cells enriched from blood (not recorded which). CDR3 residues: CASSFNRDNSPLHF. CDR3 coding DNA: TGTGCCAGCAGCTTTAACAGGGATAATTCACCCCTCCACTTT.